This T cell receptor (beta chain) was sequenced in a study of breast tumors, draining lymph nodes, adjacent tissues. Study-wide findings and caveats: Luminal-like breast cancer showed significantly greater tumor-nontumor repertoire similarity than basal-like breast cancer did. Tumors had less TCR diversity than lymph nodes, more than nontumor tissue.

Samples came from axillary lymph nodes draining the breast cancer. On this clonotype: The antigen remains undetermined.

This CDR3 spans 14 amino acids. Trimming took off 6 bases at V and 6 bases at J, with 18 bases between the two ends. TCRdb redid the calling of the multiplex PCR reads with MiXCR, one entry per CDR3 protein. The top ten hold over 3.5% of the sample, which has around 250,000 distinct CDR3 sequences, under 40% seen once. This clonotype was obtained from a female donor with breast cancer. Some clones in this sample may be carry-over from other donors' samples. The sequencing input was axillary lymph node tissue. The chain joins TRBV12-3 or TRBV12-4 to TRBJ2-7; maybe TRBD2 (7 bases). The CDR3 region has the DNA TGTGCCAGCAGCCGCGGGCCGGGGGGCGGCGAGCAGTACTTC. Amino acid sequence: CASSRGPGGGEQYF.